This T cell receptor beta chain was sequenced for a study of beta chain features in type 1 diabetes. Across the whole study: Sorted cells, 107,917,701 in number, were examined across all samples.

There are 16 residues in the CDR3. Germline-derived CDR1 and CDR2 are MNHNS and SASEGT. V shed 0 bases, J shed 7 bases, and the junction held 7 bases outside the gene matches. CD4+ cells of the naive, central memory, regulatory and stem cell-like memory types were sorted via CD45RO/CCR7/CD25/CD127/CD95/CD27. This clone was recorded a few times. No antigen is known for it. Study conclusions and caveats: People with Type 1 diabetes carried modestly yet significantly shorter TCRB CDR3s in all four CD4+ subsets. The VDJ junctions of type 1 diabetes patients carried fewer insertions and more deletions. Patients showed naive, central memory and Treg TCRB repertoires that appeared more similar than those of healthy donors.

Expressed TCRB transcripts were sequenced, since all the RNA that had been isolated was reverse transcribed. Sequencing used immunoSEQ multiplex PCR; TCRdb keeps in-frame clones, though not all of them. The sample includes 550,000 to 850,000 clones, roughly an eighth of them seen just once. The chain joins TRBV6-1 to TRBJ1-5, with 9 nucleotides matching TRBD1. The receptor comes from a man between 18 and 35 years old with type 1 diabetes. Input material: naive CD4+ T cells from blood. CDR3 nucleotides: TGTGCCAGCAGTGAAGCAGGGACAGGGTCTGGGCAGCCCCAGCATTTT. This gives the protein CASSEAGTGSGQPQHF.